The entry below gives a single T cell receptor beta chain sequence along with its context. Germline V CDR1 and CDR2: PRHDT, FYEKMQ (reference sequence). This CDR3 region has 15 residues. Deletions cut 2 bases from V and 4 bases from J, with 15 bases between. This specimen belongs to a study of shared clonotypes between healthy human individuals. Donors, healthy HIV-negative adults, lacked recent acute infections or vaccinations. All of the donors resided in Nashville, Tennessee, and each was a Caucasian adult. Researchers drew on about 90 million PBMCs for genomic DNA from unsorted samples. Unsorted PBMC replicate PCRs drew on roughly 290 ng DNA, representing around 30,000 T cell genomes. The table came from immunoSEQ multiplex PCR; TCRdb's copy has only in-frame clones and leaves some out. The data contain hundreds of thousands of clones, around 79% of them singletons.

This receptor was identified in a woman between 35 and 50 years old in good health. Some clones in this sample may be carry-over from other donors' samples. The sample comprised PBMCs. The chain links TRBV13 to TRBJ2-7; D is unclear. The CDR3: CASSLFVSRAYEQYF. The CDR3 DNA sequence: TGTGCCAGCAGCTTATTCGTGAGTAGGGCGTACGAGCAGTACTTC.